One TCR beta chain is described in this entry. What it binds is not known. The CDR3 contains 14 residues. The germline V gene has CDR1 SGHNT and CDR2 YYREEE (reference sequence). Trimming took 3 bases from V and 1 from J, leaving 7 bases between them. The data belong to a study of cytomegalovirus exposure and HLA in healthy donors. Study findings and constraints: Reportedly, cytomegalovirus status was diagnosed with high sensitivity and specificity. The listing of roughly 160 TCR beta chains classed them as cytomegalovirus-associated. Usually a TCR sequence was rare, but some public TCRs were found in many donors. Subsequent analysis of the roughly 120 validation repertoires found a tendency for first-cohort TCR clusters to co-occur.

Method: immunoSEQ multiplex PCR; TCRdb's copy keeps in-frame clones and lacks some. The sample has under 80,000 clones; roughly 95% are singletons. The chain joins TRBV5-4 to TRBJ1-4, with TRBD1 as a possible D gene (5 bases). The source material was PBMCs. The TCR comes from a woman aged 18 to 35 in good health and CMV-seropositive. The CDR3 spells CASSSQGTNEKLFF. CDR3 sequence (DNA): TGTGCCAGCAGCTCCCAGGGAACTAATGAAAAACTGTTTTTT.